This TCR beta chain was captured in a study of blood T cells in healthy people across ages. Alongside a J-beta primer mix, a sample-barcoded 5' primer served in a second PCR lasting about 6 to 12 cycles. Each cDNA was tagged by a template-switch adaptor containing 12 random nucleotides. TCRdb re-called the 5' RACE reads with MiXCR, one entry per CDR3 protein. The sample lists hundreds of thousands of distinct CDR3 sequences; more than 20% were seen once. This CDR3 region has 16 residues. In germline, CDR1 is LGHDT, CDR2 YNNKEL (reference sequence). Trimming removed 0 bases at V and 0 bases at J, with 9 bases between. There are a few counts of this clonotype. A further study also used this sample, focusing on T cells of mothers and their children. That report notes: A few healthy Caucasian mothers served as donors, and their six children did as well. Every microgram of extracted RNA entered cDNA synthesis, 1.5 ug per 15 ul.

This TCR was sampled from a boy between 5 and 17 years old in good health. The chain joins TRBV3-1 to TRBJ2-4; perhaps TRBD2 as D (6 bases). Sequencing was carried out using blood. Here the CDR3 DNA reads TGTGCCAGCAGCCAAGATGTGGGGGGAGCCAAAAACATTCAGTACTTC. Protein: CASSQDVGGAKNIQYF. Based on the CDR3 plus reference TRBV3-1 and TRBJ2-4, the full variable domain is DTAVSQTPKYLVTQMGNDKSIKCEQNLGHDTMYWYKQDSKKFLKIMFSYNNKELIINETVPNRFSPKSPDKAHLNLHINSLELGDSAVYFCASSQDVGGAKNIQYFGAGTRLSVL.